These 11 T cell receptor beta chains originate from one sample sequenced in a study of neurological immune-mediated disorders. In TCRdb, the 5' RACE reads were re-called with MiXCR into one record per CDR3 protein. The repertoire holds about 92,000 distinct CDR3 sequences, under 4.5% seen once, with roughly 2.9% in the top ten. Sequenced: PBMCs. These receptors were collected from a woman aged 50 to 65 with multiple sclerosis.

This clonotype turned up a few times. Here the CDR3 DNA reads TGCGCCAGCAGCTTGGTTTATCGGGACAATGAGCAGTTCTTC. This encodes CASSLVYRDNEQFF. The chain joins TRBV5-1 to TRBJ2-1; no definite D call. Germline CDR1 is SGHRS and CDR2 is YFSETQ. With 0 bases removed from V and 5 bases from J, the gap between germline ends came to 9 bases. The CDR3 is 14 residues long.

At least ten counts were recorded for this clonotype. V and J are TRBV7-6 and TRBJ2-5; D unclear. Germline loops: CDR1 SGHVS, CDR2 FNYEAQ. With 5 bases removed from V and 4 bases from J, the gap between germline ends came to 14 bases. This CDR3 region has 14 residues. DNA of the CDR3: TGTGCCAGCAGCCTAATAGTCATCCCAGAGACCCAGTACTTC. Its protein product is CASSLIVIPETQYF.

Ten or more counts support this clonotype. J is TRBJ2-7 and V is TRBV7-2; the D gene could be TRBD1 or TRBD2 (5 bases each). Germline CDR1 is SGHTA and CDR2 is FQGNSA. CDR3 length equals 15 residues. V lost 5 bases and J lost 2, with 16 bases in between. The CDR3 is CASSDVGWGPYEQYF. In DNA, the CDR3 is TGTGCCAGCAGCGACGTGGGGTGGGGACCCTACGAGCAGTACTTC.

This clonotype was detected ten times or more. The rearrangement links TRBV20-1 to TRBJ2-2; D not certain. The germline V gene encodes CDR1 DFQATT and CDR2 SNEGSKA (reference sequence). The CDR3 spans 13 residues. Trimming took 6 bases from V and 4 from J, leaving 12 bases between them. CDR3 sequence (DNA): TGCAGTGCGAAACACCATAGCACCGGGGAGCTGTTTTTT. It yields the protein CSAKHHSTGELFF.

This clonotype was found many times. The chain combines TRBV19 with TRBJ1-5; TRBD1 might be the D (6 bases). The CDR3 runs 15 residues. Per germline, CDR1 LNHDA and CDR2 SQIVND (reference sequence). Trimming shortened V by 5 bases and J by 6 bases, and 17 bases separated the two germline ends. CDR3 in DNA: TGTGCCAGTAGTCTATTACAGGGTTCTTCTCAGCCCCAGCATTTT. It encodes CASSLLQGSSQPQHF. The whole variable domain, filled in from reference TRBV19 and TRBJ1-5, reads DGGITQSPKYLFRKEGQNVTLSCEQNLNHDAMYWYRQDPGQGLRLIYYSQIVNDFQKGDIAEGYSVSREKKESFPLTVTSAQKNPTAFYLCASSLLQGSSQPQHFGDGTRLSIL.

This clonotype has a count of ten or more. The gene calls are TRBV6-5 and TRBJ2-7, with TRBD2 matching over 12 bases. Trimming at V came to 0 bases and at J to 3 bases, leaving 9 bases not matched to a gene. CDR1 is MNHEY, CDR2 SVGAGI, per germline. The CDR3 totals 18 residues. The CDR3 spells CASSYSATSGGLGYEQYF. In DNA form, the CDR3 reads TGTGCCAGCAGTTACTCCGCGACTAGCGGGGGCCTGGGCTACGAGCAGTACTTC.

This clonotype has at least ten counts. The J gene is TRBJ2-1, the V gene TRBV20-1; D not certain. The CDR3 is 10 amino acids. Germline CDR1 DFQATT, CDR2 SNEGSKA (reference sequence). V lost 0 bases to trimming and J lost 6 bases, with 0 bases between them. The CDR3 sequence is CSARDNEQFF. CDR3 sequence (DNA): TGCAGTGCTAGAGACAATGAGCAGTTCTTC.

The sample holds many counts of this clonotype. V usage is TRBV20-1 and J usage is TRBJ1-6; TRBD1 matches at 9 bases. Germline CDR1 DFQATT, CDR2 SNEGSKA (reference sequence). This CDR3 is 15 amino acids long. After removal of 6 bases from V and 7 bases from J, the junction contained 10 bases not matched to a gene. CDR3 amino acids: CSARRTGAGNSPLHF. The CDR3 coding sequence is TGCAGTGCAAGAAGGACAGGGGCCGGGAATTCACCCCTCCACTTT.

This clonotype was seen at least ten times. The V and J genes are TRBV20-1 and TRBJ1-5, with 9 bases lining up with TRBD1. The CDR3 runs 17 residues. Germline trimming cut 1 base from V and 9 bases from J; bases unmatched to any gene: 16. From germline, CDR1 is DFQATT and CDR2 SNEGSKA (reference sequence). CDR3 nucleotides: TGCAGTGCTAGAGGGATCTCGACAGGGGGGGGTACTAGGCCCCAGCATTTT. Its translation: CSARGISTGGGTRPQHF.

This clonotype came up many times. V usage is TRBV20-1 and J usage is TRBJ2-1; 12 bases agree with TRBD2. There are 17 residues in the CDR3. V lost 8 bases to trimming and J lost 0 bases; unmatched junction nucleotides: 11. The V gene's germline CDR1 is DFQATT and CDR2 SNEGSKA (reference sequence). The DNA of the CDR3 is TGCAGTCCAACCCCTAGCGGGGGGGCCCGCTCCTACAATGAGCAGTTCTTC. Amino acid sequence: CSPTPSGGARSYNEQFF.

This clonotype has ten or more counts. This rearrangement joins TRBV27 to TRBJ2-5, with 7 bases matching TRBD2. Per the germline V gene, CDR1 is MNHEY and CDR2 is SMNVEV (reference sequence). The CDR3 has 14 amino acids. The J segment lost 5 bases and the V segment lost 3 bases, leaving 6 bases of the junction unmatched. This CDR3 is CASSLGGAGETQYF. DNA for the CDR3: TGTGCCAGCAGTTTGGGAGGGGCAGGGGAGACCCAGTACTTC.